What follows describes a single TCR beta chain. No antigen is known for it. CDR3 size: 14 residues. With 1 base removed from V and 0 bases from J, the gap between germline ends came to 7 bases. Per the germline V gene, CDR1 is LGHNA and CDR2 is YSLEER. The PCR made use of 60 Vbeta and 13 Jbeta primers. Libraries were prepared by immunoSEQ multiplex PCR; TCRdb keeps only in-frame clonotypes and omits some of them. Of 99,000 or so clones in the sample, approximately 72% are singletons; the top ten hold around 1.3%. The data originate from a study of cytomegalovirus exposure and HLA in healthy donors. Study information: About 85 million unique TCRs from HLA-typed donors were held in an early release of data. Study-wide points: While the bulk of TCR sequences proved rare, some public TCRs turned up in many donors. Data from an earlier analysis indicated that most TCR beta V segments were productive either about 90% or about 30% of the time. With DRB1 most and HLA-C fewest, TCR association rates differed between HLA loci in a later analysis.

V is TRBV4-3 and J is TRBJ2-7, with D uncertain. Input material: PBMCs. The clonotype was recovered from a young man in good health and CMV-seronegative. The CDR3, as DNA: TGCGCCAGCAGCCAAGGGGCCAACTCCTACGAGCAGTACTTC. It specifies CASSQGANSYEQYF.